The clone carrying this T cell receptor beta chain showed up just a few times. Its antigen is currently unknown. The sample is drawn from a study of blood T cells in healthy people across ages. Study-wide results and limits: Estimates based on one million T cells were treated as lower bounds. A roughly linear age-dependent decrease characterized TCR beta diversity per million T cells.

Deletions cut 4 bases from V and 10 bases from J, with 7 bases between. The CDR3 spans 10 residues. The germline V gene encodes CDR1 LGHDT and CDR2 YNNKEL (reference sequence). Next came a second PCR, run for roughly 7 to 12 cycles, which used a sample-barcoded 5' primer along with a J-beta primer mix. Each cDNA molecule, via a template-switch adaptor with 12 random nucleotides, was tagged. TCRdb redid the calling of the 5' RACE reads with MiXCR, one entry per CDR3 protein. The sample has approximately 1.5 million distinct CDR3 sequences; around 35% are singletons. The chain couples TRBV3-1 to TRBJ1-2; D remains ambiguous. Material for sequencing was blood. The clonotype comes from a woman younger than 45 in good health. The CDR3 DNA is TGTGCCAGCAGCCTCGGGATCTACACCTTC. It translates to CASSLGIYTF.